The 20 T cell receptor beta chains below were found in one sample sequenced in a study of shared clonotypes between healthy human individuals. Some clones are missing from TCRdb's copy, which holds only in-frame ones; the method was immunoSEQ multiplex PCR. The sample consists of 2,500,000 or so clones, 90% to 95% of them appearing once. Sequenced material: naive CD4+ T cells from PBMCs. Subset in this sample: CD45RA+ positively selected. The receptor set was obtained from a man in his late teens or twenties in good health. Some clones in this sample may be carry-over from other donors' samples.

The chain links TRBV5-1 to TRBJ2-3; 7 bases map to TRBD2. Germline assignment: CDR1 SGHRS and CDR2 YFSETQ. The CDR3 sequence is 16 residues long. V lost 3 bases to trimming and J lost 0 bases; unmatched junction nucleotides: 7. In DNA form, the CDR3 reads TGCGCCAGCAGCTCCTTGCTAGCGGATAGCACAGATACGCAGTATTTT. It codes for CASSSLLADSTDTQYF.

In DNA form, the CDR3 reads TGCGCCAGCAGTCAACAGACAGACTCGAGGCAGTACTTC. This encodes CASSQQTDSRQYF. The chain combines TRBV23-1 with TRBJ2-7, with a tentative D call TRBD1 (5 bases). TRBV23-1 is an ORF, and what it does is uncertain. The CDR3 has 13 residues. V was clipped by 2 bases and J by 9 bases, with 14 bases between them.

This clone was picked up one time. This sequence joins TRBV18 and TRBJ2-5, with TRBD1 as a possible D gene (5 bases). CDR3 length equals 14 residues. Germline V gene data show CDR1 as KGHSH and CDR2 as LQKENI. Trimming shortened V by 3 bases and J by 4 bases, and 12 bases separated the two germline ends. DNA for the CDR3: TGTGCCAGCTCACCCATAGACAGCGCAGAGACCCAGTACTTC. As protein: CASSPIDSAETQYF.

The sample holds one count of this clone. The chain joins TRBV25-1 to TRBJ2-6; D may be TRBD1 (6 bases). This CDR3 contains 16 residues. Trimming shortened V by 4 bases and J by 2 bases, and 12 bases separated the two germline ends. The germline gives CDR1 MGHDK, CDR2 SYGVNS. CDR3 sequence: CASSVRQEAGANVLTF. The CDR3 coding sequence is TGTGCCAGCAGTGTAAGACAGGAAGCTGGGGCCAACGTCCTGACTTTC.

The rearrangement links TRBV28 to TRBJ2-1; a weak D match, TRBD2 (5 bases). Germline values: CDR1 MDHEN, CDR2 SYDVKM. Trimming took off 5 bases at V and 0 bases at J, with 14 bases between the two ends. The CDR3 runs to 16 residues. The CDR3 DNA follows: TGTGCCAGCAGTACACCAGCGGAGAGCTCCTACAATGAGCAGTTCTTC. As protein: CASSTPAESSYNEQFF.

The chain carries TRBV4-3 and TRBJ2-3, with TRBD2 identical over 10 bases. The CDR3 loop spans 17 amino acids. Germline CDR1 reads LGHNA; CDR2 reads YSLEER. Trimming took 1 base from V and 2 from J; bases not matched to a gene: 6. This CDR3 is CASSQGALAGYTDTQYF. In DNA form, the CDR3 reads TGCGCCAGCAGCCAAGGCGCACTAGCGGGATACACAGATACGCAGTATTTT.

The chain joins TRBV7-3 to TRBJ1-1, with unresolved D. This CDR3 comprises 16 residues. Trimming shortened V by 2 bases and J by 6 bases, and 19 bases separated the two germline ends. CDR1 and CDR2 (germline): SGHTA, FQGTGA. The CDR3: CASSLGSGGFESEAFF. DNA of the CDR3: TGTGCCAGCAGCTTAGGGTCGGGTGGGTTCGAGTCTGAAGCTTTCTTT.

As to this clone: Other DNA sequences in this specimen translate into the identical CDR3. The chain carries TRBV28 and TRBJ1-1; no clear D. The V end was cut by 6 bases, the J end by 0 bases, with 8 bases between. This CDR3 is 13 amino acids long. Germline V CDR1 and CDR2: MDHEN, SYDVKM. This CDR3 is CASRPTLNTEAFF. The CDR3 nucleotides read TGTGCCAGCAGGCCGACCCTGAACACTGAAGCTTTCTTT.

The rearrangement uses TRBV5-1 and TRBJ2-2; 11 nucleotides line up with TRBD2. Germline V lookup: CDR1 SGHRS, CDR2 YFSETQ. The CDR3 length is 15 residues. V lost 6 bases to trimming and J lost 7 bases; unmatched junction nucleotides: 8. The CDR3 nucleotides are TGCGCCAGCACTCCAACTAGCGGGAGTATCGGGGAGCTGTTTTTT. Amino acid sequence: CASTPTSGSIGELFF.

V gene TRBV7-8 combines with J gene TRBJ1-1; D ambiguous. Looked up from germline, CDR1 is SGHVS and CDR2 is FQNEAQ. The CDR3 runs 16 residues. V lost 0 bases to trimming and J lost 0 bases, with 11 bases between them. The CDR3 here is CASSLAGARLNTEAFF. The CDR3 nucleotides are TGTGCCAGCAGCTTAGCCGGAGCCAGGCTGAACACTGAAGCTTTCTTT.

This chain connects TRBV27 to TRBJ2-3; 12 nucleotides line up with TRBD2. The CDR3 is made up of 18 amino acids. From germline, CDR1 is MNHEY and CDR2 SMNVEV (reference sequence). J lost 0 bases, V lost 5 bases, and 9 bases had no gene match. CDR3 sequence reads: CASSRTSGILLSTDTQYF. The DNA of the CDR3 is TGTGCCAGCAGTCGGACTAGCGGGATCCTCTTAAGCACAGATACGCAGTATTTT.

The CDR3 is CASSQVSGVGYTGELFF. The CDR3 DNA sequence: TGTGCCAGCAGCCAAGTTTCGGGAGTCGGCTACACCGGGGAGCTGTTTTTT. This chain links TRBV14 with TRBJ2-2, with D maybe TRBD2 (6 bases). V was clipped by 1 base and J by 3 bases, with 15 bases between them. The germline gives CDR1 SGHDN, CDR2 FVKESK. CDR3 length: 17 amino acids.

In its sample, this clone was seen once. This chain links TRBV19 with TRBJ2-7; D is ambiguous. CDR1 LNHDA and CDR2 SQIVND come from the germline V gene (reference sequence). V lost 3 bases to trimming and J lost 7 bases, with 19 bases between them. The CDR3 spans 15 residues. CDR3 nucleotides: TGTGCCAGTAGTATCTTTGACGCACGCCCCTGGGAGCAGTACTTC. Residues: CASSIFDARPWEQYF.

CDR3 in DNA: TGTGCCAGCAGTTACCGGCAGGGGCGGGAGACCCAGTACTTC. Amino acids: CASSYRQGRETQYF. The chain recombines TRBV6-5 with TRBJ2-5; a possible D gene is TRBD1 (6 bases). The CDR3 loop spans 14 amino acids. CDR1 and CDR2 from the germline V gene are MNHEY and SVGAGI. The V and J ends lost 2 bases and 5 bases respectively, with 12 bases between them.

The rearrangement links TRBV30 to TRBJ2-7; TRBD1 is a possible D gene (6 bases). The CDR3 length is 14 residues. Germline V gene data show CDR1 as GTSNPN and CDR2 as SVGIG (reference sequence). Between the trimmed V and J ends, which lost 6 bases and 3 bases, there was a span of 18 bases. CDR3 sequence reads: CACRPGGRGYEQYF. CDR3 in DNA: TGTGCCTGTCGACCTGGGGGCAGAGGCTACGAGCAGTACTTC.

The V and J genes are TRBV27 and TRBJ1-4; D is possibly TRBD1 (6 bases). The CDR3 covers 15 residues. CDR1 is MNHEY and CDR2 is SMNVEV in the germline V gene (reference sequence). V lost 5 bases and J lost 7, with 17 bases in between. The CDR3 loop is CASSHYREVGEKLFF. The CDR3 region has the DNA TGTGCCAGCAGTCACTACAGGGAGGTAGGTGAAAAACTGTTTTTT.

This clone has just one count. The V call is TRBV10-3, the J call TRBJ1-2, with 9 nucleotides matching TRBD1. This CDR3 spans 13 amino acids. Per germline, CDR1 ENHRY and CDR2 SYGVKD. V shed 10 bases, J shed 4 bases, and the junction held 7 bases outside the gene matches. The CDR3 sequence is CASSGQGVYGYTF. CDR3 nucleotides: TGTGCCAGCTCGGGACAGGGCGTCTATGGCTACACCTTC.

The chain has TRBV4-1 and TRBJ2-1; the D gene is possibly TRBD2 (6 bases). V shed 9 bases and J shed 6 bases, with 21 bases lying between them. The CDR3 contains 15 residues. From germline, CDR1 is MGHRA and CDR2 YSYEKL. DNA of the CDR3: TGCGCCAGTAGACGGGTCCTTCCCGGGAGCAATGAGCAGTTCTTC. It yields the protein CASRRVLPGSNEQFF.

The rearrangement uses TRBV6-5 and TRBJ2-7, with 7 bases lining up with TRBD1. CDR1 is MNHEY, CDR2 SVGAGI, per germline. This CDR3 has 13 residues. Trimming cost V 6 bases and J 9 bases; bases outside gene matches: 11. CDR3 residues: CASSRQGSQGQYF. The CDR3 region has the DNA TGTGCCAGCAGCCGACAGGGTTCCCAGGGGCAGTACTTC.

Turning to this clone: This specimen includes other DNA sequences encoding the same CDR3. V and J are TRBV30 and TRBJ2-2; D might be TRBD1 (5 bases). Germline V lookup: CDR1 GTSNPN, CDR2 SVGIG (reference sequence). Trimming pared 2 bases from V and 4 bases from J, leaving 8 bases between. This CDR3 is built from 13 residues. CDR3 sequence: CAWSKRGTGELFF. DNA for the CDR3: TGTGCCTGGAGTAAAAGGGGCACCGGGGAGCTGTTTTTT.